This T cell receptor (beta chain) came from a study of PD-1 blockade in classical Hodgkin lymphoma. General observations from the study: Complete responders entered with baseline diversity on par with newly diagnosed patients, the results showed. Patients with an early start, nivolumab under 1 year after ASCT, were excluded. CD4+ TCR diversity rose significantly by C4D1, and CD8+ TCR diversity did not.

Germline V CDR1 and CDR2: SGHTA, FQGTGA. The CDR3 contains 12 residues. V was trimmed by 4 bases and J by 7 bases, leaving 8 bases between them. The time point: cycle 4 day 1 (C4D1), after less than 7 weeks of nivolumab. After autologous stem cell transplantation all patients relapsed, and prior brentuximab vedotin exposure differed between cohorts. Complete response, partial response or progressive disease made up the best responses. Clones were sequenced by immunoSEQ multiplex PCR, and TCRdb holds only the in-frame ones, with some missing. The sample includes about 47,000 clones, around 91% of them seen just once. In regard to this clone: Antigen: not known.

This receptor was obtained from a human donor with classical Hodgkin lymphoma. V and J are TRBV7-3 and TRBJ2-1; possibly TRBD1 for D (7 bases). The input for sequencing was peripheral blood mononuclear cells (PBMCs), taken before the fourth cycle of nivolumab. This CDR3 is CASSSGGNEQFF. CDR3 coding DNA: TGTGCCAGCAGCTCAGGGGGGAATGAGCAGTTCTTC.